Listed below are T cell receptor beta chains from one sample, sequenced in a study of T-cell memory formation after mild COVID-19. TCRdb passed the 5' RACE reads through MiXCR, listing each CDR3 protein once. This repertoire shows around 440,000 distinct CDR3 sequences, around a sixth found once; its top ten account for about 12%. The sample was PBMCs or a T cell subset sorted from them (not recorded which). Source of these receptors: an adult woman who had mild COVID-19 (a few samples of this study predate the infection). Cell type and time point are not known. The CDR3 runs from the conserved cysteine through the conserved F or W. The D gene is left open where the match is weak. For some rows the clone size is stated as once, few or many, or as a class when expanded; others skip it.

j_call clone_size v_call d_call cdr3_nt cdr3_aa
TRBJ2-3 few TRBV5-1 TRBD1 TGCGCCAGCAGCTTGGGGCAGGGGGCCAACACAGATACGCAGTATTTT CASSLGQGANTDTQYF
TRBJ1-6 few TRBV20-1 NA TGCAGTGCTAAAGACACCTCCCGGAATAATTCACCCCTCCACTTT CSAKDTSRNNSPLHF
TRBJ2-7 many TRBV9 NA TGTGCCAGCAGCGTAGGGACAAACTCCTACGAGCAGTACTTC CASSVGTNSYEQYF
TRBJ2-7 NA TRBV5-1 NA TGCGCCAGCAGCTTGGGGAGGGACAGCCCCTACGAGCAGTACTTC CASSLGRDSPYEQYF
TRBJ2-3 NA TRBV19 NA TGTGCCAGCGGGTTTAGCACAGATACGCAGTATTTT CASGFSTDTQYF
TRBJ2-7 few TRBV7-2 NA TGTGCCAGCAGACTTAGCCCCGCAAGGAACGAGCAGTACTTC CASRLSPARNEQYF
TRBJ1-1 few TRBV12-3/TRBV12-4 TRBD1 TGTGCCAGCAGTTTTACAGGGGGGATAACTGAAGCTTTCTTT CASSFTGGITEAFF
TRBJ2-2 NA TRBV5-1 TRBD1 TGCGCCAGCTCGGACAGGGGCAATGCCCACACCGGGGAGCTGTTTTTT CASSDRGNAHTGELFF
TRBJ2-1 many TRBV3-1 TRBD2 TGTGCCAGCAGCTCTTCCGGGACTAGCGGGACTGTCTCCTACAATGAGCAGTTCTTC CASSSSGTSGTVSYNEQFF
TRBJ1-1 NA TRBV5-1 NA TGCGCCAGCAGCCCGGGACTTGTTATGAACACTGAAGCTTTCTTT CASSPGLVMNTEAFF
TRBJ2-5 NA TRBV19 TRBD1 TGTGCCAGTAGGCTAGAGGGGGCAGGAGAGACCCAGTACTTC CASRLEGAGETQYF
TRBJ2-3 few TRBV20-1 NA TGCAGTGCTAGAGCGGGAATTAGCACAGATACGCAGTATTTT CSARAGISTDTQYF
TRBJ2-2 NA TRBV5-4 NA TGTGCCAGCATGGAGGGGGGGCTCCACACCGGGGAGCTGTTTTTT CASMEGGLHTGELFF
TRBJ1-2 NA TRBV4-2 TRBD1 TGTGCCAGCAGCCAGAGGGGGCTTGGTGGCTACACCTTC CASSQRGLGGYTF
TRBJ1-1 NA TRBV7-9 TRBD1 TGTGCCAGCAGACTGACAGGGGGCGGTTTGAACACTGAAGCTTTCTTT CASRLTGGGLNTEAFF
TRBJ2-5 many TRBV7-9 NA TGTGCCAGCAGGGTACAGGGCTTCCAGACCCAGTACTTC CASRVQGFQTQYF
TRBJ1-2 few TRBV19 TRBD1 TGTGCCAGTAACCCAGGGGGCCCCTATGGCTACACCTTC CASNPGGPYGYTF
TRBJ1-5 few TRBV24-1 TRBD1 TGTGCCACCAGTGATTCGAGGACAGGGCTTAAGCGAAATCAGCCCCAGCATTTT CATSDSRTGLKRNQPQHF
TRBJ2-2 few TRBV12-3/TRBV12-4 NA TGTGCCAGCAGTTTAGATCCGCTAAAGGCCCACGGGGAGCTGTTTTTT CASSLDPLKAHGELFF
TRBJ2-5 NA TRBV7-9 TRBD1 TGTGCCAGCAGCTTAGTGGGGACAGGGGGCCCAGAGACCCAGTACTTC CASSLVGTGGPETQYF
TRBJ2-2 NA TRBV12-3/TRBV12-4 TRBD2 TGTGCCAGCAGTTCCGGGACTAGCGGGGGGGCCGGGGAGCTGTTTTTT CASSSGTSGGAGELFF
TRBJ2-3 few TRBV4-1 TRBD2 TGCGCCAGCAGCCGACCCTTTCGGGAGGCAGATACGCAGTATTTT CASSRPFREADTQYF